This T cell receptor (beta chain) originates from a study of long-term antiretroviral therapy in people with HIV. There were no participants with HIV treated outside the United States. Worth noting for this clone: Its specificity is not known.

Study outcomes and limitations: Despite increasing after ART, diversity remained lower than that of transplant donor controls. The study collected blood between about 2003 and 2017, possibly under older ART regimens.

Germline loops: CDR1 MDHEN, CDR2 SYDVKM. The CDR3 is 10 residues long. The V gene lost 6 bases and the J gene lost 12 bases, with 11 bases spanning the gap. The libraries were made with immunoSEQ v3.0 at survey level. Some clones are missing from TCRdb's copy, which holds only in-frame ones; the method was immunoSEQ multiplex PCR. In the table there are 31,000 or so clones, about 95% of which are singletons. The TCR was taken from a man younger than 40 with HIV. The chain couples TRBV28 to TRBJ1-1; D gene ambiguous. The specimen comprised unsorted PBMCs, sampled 6.6 years after starting antiretroviral therapy. The chain's CDR3 is CASRKRNTFF. As DNA, the CDR3 is TGTGCCAGCAGAAAACGTAATACTTTCTTT.